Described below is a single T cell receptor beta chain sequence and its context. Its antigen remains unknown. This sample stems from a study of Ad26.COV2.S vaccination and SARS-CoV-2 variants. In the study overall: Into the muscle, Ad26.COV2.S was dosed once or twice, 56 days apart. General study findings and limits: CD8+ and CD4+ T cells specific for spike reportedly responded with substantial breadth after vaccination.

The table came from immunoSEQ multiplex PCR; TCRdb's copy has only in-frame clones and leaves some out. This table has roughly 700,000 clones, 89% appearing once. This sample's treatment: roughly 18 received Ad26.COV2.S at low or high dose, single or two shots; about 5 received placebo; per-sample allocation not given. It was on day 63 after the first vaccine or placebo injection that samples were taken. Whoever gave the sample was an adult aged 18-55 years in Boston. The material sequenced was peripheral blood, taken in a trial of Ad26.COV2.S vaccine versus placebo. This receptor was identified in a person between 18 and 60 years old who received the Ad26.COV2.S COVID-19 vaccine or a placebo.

The DNA for the CDR3 is TGTGCCAGCAGCGCCAAGACAGGGGACAATGAGCAGTTCTTC. It is translated as CASSAKTGDNEQFF. The chain combines TRBV11-3 with TRBJ2-1, with 8 bases that match TRBD1. CDR3 length: 14 amino acids. Per the germline V gene, CDR1 is SGHNT and CDR2 is YENEEA. With 5 bases clipped from V and 5 bases from J, the junction kept 5 bases outside the gene matches.